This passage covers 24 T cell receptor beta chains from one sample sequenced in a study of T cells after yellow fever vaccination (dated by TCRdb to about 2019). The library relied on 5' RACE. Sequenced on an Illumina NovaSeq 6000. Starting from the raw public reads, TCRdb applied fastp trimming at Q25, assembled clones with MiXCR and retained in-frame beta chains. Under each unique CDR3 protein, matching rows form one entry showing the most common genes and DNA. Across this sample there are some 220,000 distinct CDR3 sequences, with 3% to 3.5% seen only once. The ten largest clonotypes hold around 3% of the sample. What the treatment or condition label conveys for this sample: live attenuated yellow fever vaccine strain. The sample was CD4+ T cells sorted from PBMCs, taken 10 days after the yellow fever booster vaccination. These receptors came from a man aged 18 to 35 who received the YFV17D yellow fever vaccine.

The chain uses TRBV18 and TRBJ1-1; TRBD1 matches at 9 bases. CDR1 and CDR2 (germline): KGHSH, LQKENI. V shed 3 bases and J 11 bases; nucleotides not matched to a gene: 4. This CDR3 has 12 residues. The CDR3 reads CASSPQQGAAFF. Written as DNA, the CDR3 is TGTGCCAGCTCACCTCAACAGGGGGCGGCTTTCTTT. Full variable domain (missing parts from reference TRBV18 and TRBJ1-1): NAGVMQNPRHLVRRRGQEARLRCSPMKGHSHVYWYRQLPEEGLKFMVYLQKENIIDESGMPKERFSAEFPKEGPSILRIQQVVRGDSAAYFCASSPQQGAAFFGQGTRLTVV.

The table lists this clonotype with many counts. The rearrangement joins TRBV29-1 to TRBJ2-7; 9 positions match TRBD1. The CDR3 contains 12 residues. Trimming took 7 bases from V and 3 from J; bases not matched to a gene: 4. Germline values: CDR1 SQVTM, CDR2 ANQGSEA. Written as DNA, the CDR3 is TGCAGCGCGACGGGACAGGGCTACGAGCAGTACGTC. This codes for CSATGQGYEQYV.

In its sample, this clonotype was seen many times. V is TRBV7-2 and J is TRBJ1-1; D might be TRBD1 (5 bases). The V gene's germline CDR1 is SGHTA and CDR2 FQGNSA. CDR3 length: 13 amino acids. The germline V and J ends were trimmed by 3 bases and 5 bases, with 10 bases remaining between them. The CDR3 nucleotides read TGTGCCAGCAGCTTTGGGTGGGGGACTGAAGCTTTCTTT. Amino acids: CASSFGWGTEAFF. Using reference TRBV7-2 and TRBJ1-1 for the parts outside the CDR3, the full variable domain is GAGVSQSPSNKVTEKGKDVELRCDPISGHTALYWYRQSLGQGLEFLIYFQGNSAPDKSGLPSDRFSAERTGGSVSTLTIQRTQQEDSAVYLCASSFGWGTEAFFGQGTRLTVV.

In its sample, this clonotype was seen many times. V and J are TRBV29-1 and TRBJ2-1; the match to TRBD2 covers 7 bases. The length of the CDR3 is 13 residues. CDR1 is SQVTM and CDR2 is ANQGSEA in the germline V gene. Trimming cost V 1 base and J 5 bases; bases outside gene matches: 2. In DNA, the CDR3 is TGCAGCGTTGAAGGCGGGAGTCACAATGAGCAGTTCTTC. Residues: CSVEGGSHNEQFF.

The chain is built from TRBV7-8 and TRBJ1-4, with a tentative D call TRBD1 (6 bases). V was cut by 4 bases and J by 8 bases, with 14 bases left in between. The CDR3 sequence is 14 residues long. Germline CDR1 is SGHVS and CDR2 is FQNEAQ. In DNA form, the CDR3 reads TGTGCCAGCAGCTCGCCCCACACAGGGGAAAAACTGTTTTTT. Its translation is CASSSPHTGEKLFF.

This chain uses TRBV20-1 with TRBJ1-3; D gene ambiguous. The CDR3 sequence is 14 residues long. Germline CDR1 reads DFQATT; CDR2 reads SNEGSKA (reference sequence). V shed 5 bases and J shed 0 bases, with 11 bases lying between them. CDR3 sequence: CSAPDPRSGNTIYF. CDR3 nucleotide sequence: TGCAGTGCTCCAGACCCCCGCTCTGGAAACACCATATATTTT.

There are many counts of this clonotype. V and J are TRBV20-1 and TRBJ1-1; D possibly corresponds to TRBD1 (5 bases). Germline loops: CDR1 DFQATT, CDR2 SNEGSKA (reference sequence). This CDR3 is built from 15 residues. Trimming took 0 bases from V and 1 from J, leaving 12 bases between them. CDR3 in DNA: TGCAGTGCTAGAGACTTCCGCGGGACGAACACTGAAGCTTTCTTT. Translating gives CSARDFRGTNTEAFF.

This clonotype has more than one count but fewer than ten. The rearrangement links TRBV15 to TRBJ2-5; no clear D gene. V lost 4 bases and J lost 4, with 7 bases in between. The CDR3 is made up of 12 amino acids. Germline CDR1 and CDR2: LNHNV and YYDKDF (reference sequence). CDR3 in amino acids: CATSMFRETQYF. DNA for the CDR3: TGTGCCACCAGCATGTTCCGAGAGACCCAGTACTTC.

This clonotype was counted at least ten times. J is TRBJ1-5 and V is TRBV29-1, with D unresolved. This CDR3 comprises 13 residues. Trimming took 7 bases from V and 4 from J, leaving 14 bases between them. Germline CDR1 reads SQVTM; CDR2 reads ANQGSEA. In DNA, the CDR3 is TGCAGCGCCTCGTGGCAGCCTAATCAGCCCCAGCATTTT. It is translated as CSASWQPNQPQHF. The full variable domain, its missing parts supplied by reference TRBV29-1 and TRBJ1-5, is SAVISQKPSRDICQRGTSLTIQCQVDSQVTMMFWYRQQPGQSLTLIATANQGSEATYESGFVIDKFPISRPNLTFSTLTVSNMSPEDSSIYLCSASWQPNQPQHFGDGTRLSIL.

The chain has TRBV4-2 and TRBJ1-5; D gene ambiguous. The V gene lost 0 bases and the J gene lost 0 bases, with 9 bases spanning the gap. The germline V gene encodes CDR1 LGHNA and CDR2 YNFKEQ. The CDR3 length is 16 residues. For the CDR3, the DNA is TGTGCCAGCAGCCAAGAGTCCGTTTATAGCAATCAGCCCCAGCATTTT. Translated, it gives CASSQESVYSNQPQHF.

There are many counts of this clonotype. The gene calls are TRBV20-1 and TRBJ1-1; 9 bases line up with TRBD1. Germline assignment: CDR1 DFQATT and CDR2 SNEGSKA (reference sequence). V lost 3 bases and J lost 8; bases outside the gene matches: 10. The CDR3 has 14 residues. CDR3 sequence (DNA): TGCAGTGCTAGTCCCCCGGGACAGGGCCGGGAAGCTTTCTTT. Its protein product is CSASPPGQGREAFF.

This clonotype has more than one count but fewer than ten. CDR3 DNA: TGCGCCAGCAGCTTGGTTCAGAGCTCTGGGGCCAACGTCCTGACTTTC. It codes for CASSLVQSSGANVLTF. This chain joins TRBV5-1 and TRBJ2-6; D is unclear. The CDR3 covers 16 residues. Germline CDR1 is SGHRS and CDR2 is YFSETQ. V was shortened by 0 bases and J by 0 bases, with 7 bases between the two germline ends.

The CDR3 DNA sequence: TGTGCCAGCAGTTACACCATTGTTCGGACAGGAAGGAAGCCCGGTGAGCAGTTCTTC. It specifies CASSYTIVRTGRKPGEQFF. This chain joins TRBV6-2 or TRBV6-3 and TRBJ2-1; 7 nucleotides agree with TRBD1. The CDR3 runs 19 residues. The germline V gene encodes CDR1 MNHEY and CDR2 SVGEGT. The trim removed 2 bases at V and 9 bases at J, leaving 22 bases unmatched.

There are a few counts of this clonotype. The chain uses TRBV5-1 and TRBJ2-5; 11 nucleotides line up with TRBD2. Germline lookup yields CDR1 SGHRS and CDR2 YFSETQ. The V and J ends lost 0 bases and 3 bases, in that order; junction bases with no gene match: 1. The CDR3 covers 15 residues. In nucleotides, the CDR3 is TGCGCCAGCAGCTTGGTACTAGCGGGGGAAGAGACCCAGTACTTC. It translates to CASSLVLAGEETQYF.

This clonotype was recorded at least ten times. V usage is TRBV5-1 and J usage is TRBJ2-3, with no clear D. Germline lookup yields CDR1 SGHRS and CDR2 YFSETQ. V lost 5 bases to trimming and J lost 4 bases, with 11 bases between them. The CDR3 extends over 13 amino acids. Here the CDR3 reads CASRPSEADTQYF. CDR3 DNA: TGCGCCAGCAGACCGTCGGAAGCAGATACGCAGTATTTT.

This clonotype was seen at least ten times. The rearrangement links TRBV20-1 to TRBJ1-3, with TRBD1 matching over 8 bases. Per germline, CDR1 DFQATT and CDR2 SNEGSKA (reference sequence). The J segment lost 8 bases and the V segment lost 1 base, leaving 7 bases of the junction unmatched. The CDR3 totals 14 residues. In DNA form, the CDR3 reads TGCAGTGCTAGAGTGGCAGGGGGCAGGGACACCATATATTTT. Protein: CSARVAGGRDTIYF.

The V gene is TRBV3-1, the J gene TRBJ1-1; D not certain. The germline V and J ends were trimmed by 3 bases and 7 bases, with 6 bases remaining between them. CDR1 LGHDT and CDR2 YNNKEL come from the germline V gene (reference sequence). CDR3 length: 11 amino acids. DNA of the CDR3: TGTGCCAGCAGCCAGCACGATGAAGCTTTCTTT. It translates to CASSQHDEAFF.

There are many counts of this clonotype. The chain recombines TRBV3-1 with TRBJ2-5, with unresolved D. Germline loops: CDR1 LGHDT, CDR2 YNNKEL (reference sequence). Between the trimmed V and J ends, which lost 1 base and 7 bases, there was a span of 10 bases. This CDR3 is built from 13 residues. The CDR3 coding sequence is TGTGCCAGCAGCCAAGTTGAGTCGCGGACCCAGTACTTC. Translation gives CASSQVESRTQYF.

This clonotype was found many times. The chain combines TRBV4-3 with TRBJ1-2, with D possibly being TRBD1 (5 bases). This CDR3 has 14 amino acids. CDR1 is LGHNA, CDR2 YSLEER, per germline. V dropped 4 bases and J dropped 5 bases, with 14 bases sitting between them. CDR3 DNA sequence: TGCGCCAGCAGCCCGAAGTGGGGGGTTTATGGCTACACCTTC. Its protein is CASSPKWGVYGYTF.

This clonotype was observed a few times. The CDR3 nucleotides are TGCGCCAGCAGCTTTGGGGGTACGGACTATGGCTACACCTTC. This translates into CASSFGGTDYGYTF. The chain recombines TRBV5-1 with TRBJ1-2; tentative D call: TRBD1 (5 bases). The ends were cut back, 2 bases at V and 3 bases at J, with 11 bases in the middle. This CDR3 has 14 amino acids. CDR1 and CDR2 (germline): SGHRS, YFSETQ.

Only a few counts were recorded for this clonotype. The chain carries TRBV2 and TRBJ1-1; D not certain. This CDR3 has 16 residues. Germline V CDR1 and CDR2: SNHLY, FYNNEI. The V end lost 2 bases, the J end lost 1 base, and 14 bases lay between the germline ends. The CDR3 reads CASSEWRAGPNTEAFF. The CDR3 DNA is TGTGCCAGCAGTGAATGGAGGGCAGGACCGAACACTGAAGCTTTCTTT.

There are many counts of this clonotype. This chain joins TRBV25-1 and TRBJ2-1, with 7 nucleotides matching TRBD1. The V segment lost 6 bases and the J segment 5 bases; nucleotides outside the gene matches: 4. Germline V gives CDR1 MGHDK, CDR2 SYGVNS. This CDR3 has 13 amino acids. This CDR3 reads CASRKTGDNEQFF. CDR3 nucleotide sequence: TGTGCCAGCAGAAAAACAGGGGACAATGAGCAGTTCTTC.

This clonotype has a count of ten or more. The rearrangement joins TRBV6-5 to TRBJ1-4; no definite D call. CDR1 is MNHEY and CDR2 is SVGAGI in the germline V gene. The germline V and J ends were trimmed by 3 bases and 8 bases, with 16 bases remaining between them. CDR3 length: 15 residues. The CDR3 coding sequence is TGTGCCAGCAGTTATGGCGGCAGGCAACGAGAAAAACTGTTTTTT. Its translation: CASSYGGRQREKLFF.

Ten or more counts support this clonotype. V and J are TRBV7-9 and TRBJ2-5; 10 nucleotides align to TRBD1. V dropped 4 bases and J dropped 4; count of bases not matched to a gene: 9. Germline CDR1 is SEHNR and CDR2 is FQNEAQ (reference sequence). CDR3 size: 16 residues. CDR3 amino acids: CASSSFGTGARETQYF. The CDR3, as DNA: TGTGCCAGCAGCTCGTTCGGGACAGGGGCGAGAGAGACCCAGTACTTC.